This T cell receptor beta chain emerged from a study of beta chain features in type 1 diabetes. Sequenced material consisted of expressed TCRB transcripts (all of the isolated RNA was reverse transcribed). Naive, central memory and regulatory T cell samples came to a mean of roughly 4 million reads. The protocol was immunoSEQ multiplex PCR, while the TCRdb copy is restricted to in-frame clones and leaves out a portion. This sample has about 150,000 clones, with around 8.5% found just once. By sample share, this clone is medium-sized. Germline CDR1 LNHDA, CDR2 SQIVND (reference sequence). V was clipped by 6 bases and J by 0 bases, with 4 bases between them. This CDR3 region has 12 residues.

Sequencing was performed on central memory CD4+ T cells from blood. The chain has TRBV19 and TRBJ2-3; no firm D call. This sequence originates from a man aged 18 to 29 in good health. CDR3 residues: CASRQSTDTQYF. The CDR3, as DNA: TGTGCCAGTAGACAGAGCACAGATACGCAGTATTTT.